This TCR beta chain came from a study of shared clonotypes between healthy human individuals. It was CD45RO-negative cells, positively selected for CCR7, that made up naive CD8 cells, with terminally differentiated effector memory CD45RA+ cells excluded. The CDR3 extends over 14 amino acids. V was clipped by 6 bases and J by 0 bases; unmatched bases: 2. The germline CDR1 and CDR2 sequences are WNHNN and SYGVQD (reference sequence). Profiling relied on immunoSEQ multiplex PCR, and the TCRdb table lists in-frame clones only, not all of them. The sample has just over 2,000,000 clones, just under 95% seen once. As concerns this clone: The sample has other DNA sequences that encode this CDR3 too.

The chain links TRBV10-1 to TRBJ2-1, with TRBD2 identical over 7 bases. The sample consisted of naive CD8+ T cells sorted from blood. The sequence came from a man between 18 and 29 years old in good health. The CDR3 spells CASSGGSSYNEQFF. The CDR3 bases are TGCGCCAGCAGCGGGGGGTCCTCCTACAATGAGCAGTTCTTC.